Listed below are T cell receptor beta chains from one sample, sequenced in a study of regulatory T cells in long-lasting Graves disease. In TCRdb, the multiplex PCR reads were re-called with MiXCR into one record per CDR3 protein. The sample comprises more than 400,000 distinct CDR3 sequences, about 16% of which are singletons, and 12% rests with the top ten. These data are also associated with another study on T cells in Graves' hyperthyroidism and ophthalmopathy.

Specimen: peripheral blood mononuclear cells (PBMCs), collected at new diagnosis, from a patient treated with antithyroid drugs. Every receptor here comes from a man aged 40-49 years with Graves disease. Each CDR3 is given with its conserved first and last residue.

V gene	J gene	CDR3 protein
TRBV7-9	TRBJ2-7	CASSLGQGITSSYEQYF
TRBV5-1	TRBJ1-1	CASSLVRYHTEAFF
TRBV29-1	TRBJ2-2	CSVVRGTGELFF
TRBV2	TRBJ2-7	CASRKGEDYEQYF
TRBV12-3/TRBV12-4	TRBJ1-1	CASSLGALEAFF
TRBV9	TRBJ1-2	CASSVEAGGLYGYTF
TRBV10-3	TRBJ2-1	CALGTSGRGSSYNEQFF
TRBV7-9	TRBJ1-5	CASSLSATGNQPQHF
TRBV6-1	TRBJ2-3	CASSRLAGGPLDTQYF
TRBV12-3/TRBV12-4	TRBJ2-3	CASSLSAAGTDTQYF
TRBV6-1	TRBJ2-3	CASSSPKTSGITDTQYF
TRBV28	TRBJ1-1	CASSPQTTEAFF
TRBV3-1	TRBJ2-2	CASSRNQQFYLANTGELFF
TRBV4-1	TRBJ2-7	CASSQDLRLAVPYEQYF
TRBV3-1	TRBJ1-2	CASSQDWTGPGYTF
TRBV28	TRBJ2-7	CASTPGGDGAYEQYF
TRBV7-9	TRBJ2-4	CASSGDGAKNIQYF
TRBV12-3/TRBV12-4	TRBJ2-1	CASSLDRARNEQFF
TRBV3-1	TRBJ2-1	CASSRGIKSSYNEQFF
TRBV3-1	TRBJ1-1	CASSQARGTEAFF
TRBV2	TRBJ2-3	CASSSESTDTQYF
TRBV18	TRBJ2-7	CASSPGTSGRELSYEQYF
TRBV19	TRBJ2-7	CASSIQDRGYEQYF
TRBV5-1	TRBJ2-7	CASSLNAYYEQYF
TRBV9	TRBJ2-3	CASSVDRGVTDTQYF
TRBV12-3/TRBV12-4	TRBJ2-3	CASSSRTSDPDTQYF
TRBV20-1	TRBJ2-7	CSAIRLAGAYEQYF
TRBV19	TRBJ1-5	CATATGTQPQHF
TRBV20-1	TRBJ2-7	CSARPAFEGGYEQYF
TRBV7-2	TRBJ2-1	CASSLELAGGNEQFF
TRBV29-1	TRBJ2-1	CSVDGAGHNEQFF
TRBV7-9	TRBJ2-7	CASSQGLGRSEQYF
TRBV30	TRBJ1-2	CAWSLMGQAPDYGYTF
TRBV15	TRBJ2-7	CATSRVRGQGAYEQYF
TRBV29-1	TRBJ2-1	CSVSTGYNEQFF
TRBV3-1	TRBJ2-7	CASSLRVGYERYF
TRBV7-8	TRBJ2-1	CASSLGTGGLNEQFF
TRBV12-3/TRBV12-4	TRBJ2-7	CASSYGTRVFDEQYF
TRBV6-2/TRBV6-3	TRBJ1-2	CASSWTNTGYGYTF
TRBV3-1	TRBJ2-2	CASSQAGAGVGELFF